This TCR beta chain was profiled in a study of blood T cell repertoires in COVID-19. Study at large: Samples taken during acute and convalescent COVID-19 were collected in the United States, Italy and Spain.

The CDR3 runs 15 residues. Germline V CDR1 and CDR2: SGHVS, FNYEAQ. J was trimmed by 9 bases and V by 5 bases; bases with no gene match: 10. Original analysis: It was from reference gene primer amplification that nucleated cell counts were estimated. The repertoire was sequenced with immunoSEQ multiplex PCR; TCRdb's copy has only in-frame clones and lacks some. That table furnishes V, J and clone size, whereas the DNA furnished D and trimming. The data contain about 170,000 clones, approximately 80% of them seen just once; the ten biggest clones take up under 3.5%. The clonotype was recovered from a woman in her fifties or sixties with acute or convalescent COVID-19. Sequencing input: peripheral blood. The V and J genes are TRBV7-6 and TRBJ2-1; 10 bases line up with TRBD1. CDR3 DNA: TGTGCCAGCAGCCTAGGACAGGGGGTTTCCGGTGAGCAGTTCTTC. Amino acids: CASSLGQGVSGEQFF.